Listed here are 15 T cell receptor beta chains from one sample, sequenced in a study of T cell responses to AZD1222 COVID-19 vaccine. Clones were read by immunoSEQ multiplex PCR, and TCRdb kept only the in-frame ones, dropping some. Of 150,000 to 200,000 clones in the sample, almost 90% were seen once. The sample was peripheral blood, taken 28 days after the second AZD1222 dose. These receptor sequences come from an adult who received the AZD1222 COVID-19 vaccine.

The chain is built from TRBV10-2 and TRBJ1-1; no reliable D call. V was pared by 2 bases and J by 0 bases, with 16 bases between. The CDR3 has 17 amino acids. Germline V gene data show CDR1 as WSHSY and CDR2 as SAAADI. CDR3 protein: CASSEIGGRIMNTEAFF. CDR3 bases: TGCGCCAGCAGTGAGATTGGCGGCAGGATTATGAACACTGAAGCTTTCTTT.

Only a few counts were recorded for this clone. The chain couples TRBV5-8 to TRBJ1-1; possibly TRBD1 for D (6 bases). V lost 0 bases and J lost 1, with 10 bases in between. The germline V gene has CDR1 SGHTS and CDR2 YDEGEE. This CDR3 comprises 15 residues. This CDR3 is CASSLAHRENTEAFF. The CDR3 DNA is TGTGCCAGCAGCTTGGCCCACAGGGAGAACACTGAAGCTTTCTTT.

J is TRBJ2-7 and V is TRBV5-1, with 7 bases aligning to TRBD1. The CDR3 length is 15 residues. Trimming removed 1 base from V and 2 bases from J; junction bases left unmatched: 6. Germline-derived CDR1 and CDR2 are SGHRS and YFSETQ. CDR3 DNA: TGCGCCAGCAGCTTGACAGGGGTTGTTGCCTACGAGCAGTACTTC. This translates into CASSLTGVVAYEQYF.

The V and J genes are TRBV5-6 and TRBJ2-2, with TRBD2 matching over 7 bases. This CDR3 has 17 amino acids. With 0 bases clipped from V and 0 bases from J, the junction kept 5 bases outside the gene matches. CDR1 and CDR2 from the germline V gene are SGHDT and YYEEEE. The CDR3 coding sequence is TGTGCCAGCAGCTTGGTGGGGAGGGCAGCGAACACCGGGGAGCTGTTTTTT. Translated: CASSLVGRAANTGELFF. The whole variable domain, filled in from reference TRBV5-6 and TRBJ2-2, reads DAGVTQSPTHLIKTRGQQVTLRCSPKSGHDTVSWYQQALGQGPQFIFQYYEEEERQRGNFPDRFSGHQFPNYSSELNVNALLLGDSALYLCASSLVGRAANTGELFFGEGSRLTVL.

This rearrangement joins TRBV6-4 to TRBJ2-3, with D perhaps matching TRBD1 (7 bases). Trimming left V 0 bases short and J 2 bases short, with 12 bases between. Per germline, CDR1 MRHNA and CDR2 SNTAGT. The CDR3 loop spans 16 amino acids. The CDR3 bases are TGTGCCAGCAGTGACTCAACCAGGGGGGACACAGATACGCAGTATTTT. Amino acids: CASSDSTRGDTDTQYF.

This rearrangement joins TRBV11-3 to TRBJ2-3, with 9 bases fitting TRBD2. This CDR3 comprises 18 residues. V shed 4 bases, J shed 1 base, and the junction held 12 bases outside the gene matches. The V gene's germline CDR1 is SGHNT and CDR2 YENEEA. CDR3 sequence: CASSYGRRGGGGTDTQYF. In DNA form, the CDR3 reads TGTGCCAGCAGCTATGGAAGGCGGGGGGGCGGCGGCACAGATACGCAGTATTTT. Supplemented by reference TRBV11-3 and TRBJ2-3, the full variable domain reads EAGVVQSPRYKIIEKKQPVAFWCNPISGHNTLYWYLQNLGQGPELLIRYENEEAVDDSQLPKDRFSAERLKGVDSTLKIQPAELGDSAVYLCASSYGRRGGGGTDTQYFGPGTRLTVL.

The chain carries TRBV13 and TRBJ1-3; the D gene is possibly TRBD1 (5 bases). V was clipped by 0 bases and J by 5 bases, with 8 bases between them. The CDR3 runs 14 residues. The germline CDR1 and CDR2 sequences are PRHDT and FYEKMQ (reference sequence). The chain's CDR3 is CASSLGGPRNTIYF. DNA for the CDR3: TGTGCCAGCAGCTTAGGGGGACCGAGAAACACCATATATTTT. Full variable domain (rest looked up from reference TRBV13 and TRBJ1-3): AAGVIQSPRHLIKEKRETATLKCYPIPRHDTVYWYQQGPGQDPQFLISFYEKMQSDKGSIPDRFSAQQFSDYHSELNMSSLELGDSALYFCASSLGGPRNTIYFGEGSWLTVV.

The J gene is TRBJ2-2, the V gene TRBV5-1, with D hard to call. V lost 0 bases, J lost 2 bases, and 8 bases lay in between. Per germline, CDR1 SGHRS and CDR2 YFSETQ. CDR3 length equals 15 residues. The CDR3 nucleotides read TGCGCCAGCAGCTTGGGTTCAGCTAACACCGGGGAGCTGTTTTTT. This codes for CASSLGSANTGELFF. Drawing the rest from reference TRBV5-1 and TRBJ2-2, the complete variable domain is KAGVTQTPRYLIKTRGQQVTLSCSPISGHRSVSWYQQTPGQGLQFLFEYFSETQRNKGNFPGRFSGRQFSNSRSEMNVSTLELGDSALYLCASSLGSANTGELFFGEGSRLTVL.

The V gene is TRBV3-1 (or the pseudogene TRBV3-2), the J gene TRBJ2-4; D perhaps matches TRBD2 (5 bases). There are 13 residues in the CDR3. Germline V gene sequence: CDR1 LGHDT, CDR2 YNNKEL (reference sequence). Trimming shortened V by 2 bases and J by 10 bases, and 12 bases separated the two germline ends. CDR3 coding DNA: TGTGCCAGCAGCCAAAGTTCCCGGGGTATTCAGTACTTC. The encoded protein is CASSQSSRGIQYF.

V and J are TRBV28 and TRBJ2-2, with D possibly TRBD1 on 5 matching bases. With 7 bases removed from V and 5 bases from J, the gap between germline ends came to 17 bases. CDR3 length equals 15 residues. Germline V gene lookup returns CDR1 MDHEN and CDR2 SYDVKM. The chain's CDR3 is CASTVQGIWTGELFF. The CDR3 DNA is TGTGCCAGCACAGTCCAGGGAATTTGGACCGGGGAGCTGTTTTTT.

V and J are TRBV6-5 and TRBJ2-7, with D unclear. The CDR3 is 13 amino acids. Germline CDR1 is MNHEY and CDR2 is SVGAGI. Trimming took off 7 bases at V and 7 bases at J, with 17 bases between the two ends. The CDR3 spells CASILAGFGEQYF. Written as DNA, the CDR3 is TGTGCCAGCATTTTAGCCGGTTTTGGAGAGCAGTACTTC.

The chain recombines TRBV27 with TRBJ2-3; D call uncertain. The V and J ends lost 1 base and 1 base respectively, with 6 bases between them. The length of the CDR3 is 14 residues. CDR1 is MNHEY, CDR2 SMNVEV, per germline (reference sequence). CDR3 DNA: TGTGCCAGCAGTTTATATTGGGGCACAGATACGCAGTATTTT. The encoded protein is CASSLYWGTDTQYF.

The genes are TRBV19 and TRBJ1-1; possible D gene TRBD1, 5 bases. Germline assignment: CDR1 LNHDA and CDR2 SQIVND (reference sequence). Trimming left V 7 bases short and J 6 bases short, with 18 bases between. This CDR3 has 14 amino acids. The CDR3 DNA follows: TGTGCCAGTACGCAGGGTGACATTAGATCTGAAGCTTTCTTT. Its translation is CASTQGDIRSEAFF.

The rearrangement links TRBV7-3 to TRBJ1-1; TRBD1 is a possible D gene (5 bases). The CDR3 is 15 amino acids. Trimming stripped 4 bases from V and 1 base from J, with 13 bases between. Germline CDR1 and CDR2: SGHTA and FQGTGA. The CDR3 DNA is TGTGCCAGCAGCTCCCAGGTAGGGGAGAACACTGAAGCTTTCTTT. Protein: CASSSQVGENTEAFF.

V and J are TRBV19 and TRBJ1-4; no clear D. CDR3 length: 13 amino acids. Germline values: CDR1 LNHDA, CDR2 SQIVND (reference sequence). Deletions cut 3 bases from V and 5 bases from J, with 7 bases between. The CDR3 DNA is TGTGCCAGTAGTATTGATGGGAATGAAAAACTGTTTTTT. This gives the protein CASSIDGNEKLFF.